These 21 T cell receptor beta chains share one sample of origin, sequenced in a study of early T cells in non-severe SARS-CoV-2 infection. One entry per CDR3 protein results from TCRdb running MiXCR on the 5' RACE reads. The table lists about 39,000 distinct CDR3 sequences, less than 7% of them singletons, with roughly 4.4% in the top ten. This specimen consisted of whole blood, obtained at baseline. The receptors were gathered from an adult who was a healthcare worker with PCR-confirmed SARS-CoV-2 infection or an uninfected control (not recorded which).

This clonotype was counted at least ten times. The chain uses TRBV12-3 or TRBV12-4 and TRBJ2-2; 8 bases are shared with TRBD1. V shed 2 bases and J 4 bases; nucleotides not matched to a gene: 15. This CDR3 is built from 19 residues. The DNA of the CDR3 is TGTGCCAGCAGTTTACCCAGGACAGGGATAGGGTCGGCCACCGGGGAGCTGTTTTTT. Its translation: CASSLPRTGIGSATGELFF.

This clonotype turned up a few times. The J gene is TRBJ2-5, the V gene TRBV29-1; TRBD1 is a possible D gene (6 bases). The CDR3 contains 14 residues. CDR1 and CDR2 (germline): SQVTM, ANQGSEA. V was shortened by 1 base and J by 2 bases, with 11 bases between the two germline ends. The CDR3 bases are TGCAGCGTTGAAGGTTACAGGGTACAAGAGACCCAGTACTTC. Amino acid sequence: CSVEGYRVQETQYF.

This clonotype was counted many times. The DNA is omitted, as the CDR3 cannot be located on it reliably, and the CDR3 follows TCRdb's listing. The chain joins TRBV7-5 to TRBJ2-4; TRBD1 reflects the table's D call only, with no check against the DNA. TRBV7-5 constitutes a pseudogene. The CDR3 is 16 residues long, counting both termini. This CDR3 is CISVPEAQGFANIQYF.

This clonotype was seen a handful of times. The chain couples TRBV27 to TRBJ2-1; 7 bases line up with TRBD1. The trim removed 4 bases at V and 0 bases at J, leaving 6 bases unmatched. CDR1 is MNHEY, CDR2 SMNVEV, per germline (reference sequence). This CDR3 contains 16 residues. CDR3 in DNA: TGTGCCAGCAGTTATGAGACAGGGAGCTCCTACAATGAGCAGTTCTTC. It specifies CASSYETGSSYNEQFF.

This clonotype was seen many times. The rearrangement uses TRBV25-1 and TRBJ2-5; D tentatively reads TRBD1 or TRBD2 (5 bases each). Germline V gene sequence: CDR1 MGHDK, CDR2 SYGVNS. The CDR3 is 13 residues long. V was pared by 7 bases and J by 4 bases, with 13 bases between. The DNA for the CDR3 is TGTGCCAGCATCCCGGGGACGGGAGAGACCCAGTACTTC. As protein: CASIPGTGETQYF.

The table lists this clonotype with a few counts. This rearrangement joins TRBV7-2 to TRBJ1-1; D remains ambiguous. This CDR3 is built from 14 residues. The germline gives CDR1 SGHTA, CDR2 FQGNSA. The V gene lost 1 base and the J gene lost 1 base, with 7 bases spanning the gap. CDR3 nucleotides: TGTGCCAGCAGCTTAGGGCAGACGAACACTGAAGCTTTCTTT. As protein: CASSLGQTNTEAFF.

V and J are TRBV5-1 and TRBJ2-7, with 11 bases that match TRBD1. Losses at the gene ends were 0 bases for V and 5 bases for J; bases not matched to a gene: 1. CDR3 length: 14 residues. Per germline, CDR1 SGHRS and CDR2 YFSETQ. The CDR3 coding sequence is TGCGCCAGCAGCTTGGGGACAGGGGGCAACGAGCAGTACTTC. Translation gives CASSLGTGGNEQYF.

The sample holds many counts of this clonotype. The rearrangement uses TRBV2 and TRBJ2-1; a weak D match, TRBD2 (5 bases). V dropped 7 bases and J dropped 6 bases, with 10 bases sitting between them. Germline V CDR1 and CDR2: SNHLY, FYNNEI. This CDR3 has 12 amino acids. CDR3 protein: CASKGAGNEQFF. CDR3 DNA: TGTGCCAGCAAGGGCGCGGGCAATGAGCAGTTCTTC.

This clonotype was seen repeatedly, ten times or more. This chain uses TRBV6-5 with TRBJ1-6, with D possibly being TRBD1 (5 bases). Per germline, CDR1 MNHEY and CDR2 SVGAGI. V lost 8 bases to trimming and J lost 5 bases, with 13 bases between them. This CDR3 is 14 amino acids long. This CDR3 is CASGRGGDNSPLHF. Here the CDR3 DNA reads TGTGCCAGCGGCCGTGGGGGAGATAATTCACCCCTCCACTTT.

This clonotype was seen ten or more times. The V call is TRBV30, the J call TRBJ2-7; a possible D gene is TRBD2 (6 bases). The CDR3 is 13 residues long. V gave up 3 bases and J gave up 4 bases, with 13 bases separating them. The germline V gene encodes CDR1 GTSNPN and CDR2 SVGIG (reference sequence). CDR3 amino acids: CAWSPGGVYEQYF. For the CDR3, the DNA is TGTGCCTGGAGCCCGGGCGGGGTATACGAGCAGTACTTC.

This clonotype appeared many times. The chain combines TRBV29-1 with TRBJ2-1; the match to TRBD1 covers 8 bases. V dropped 4 bases and J dropped 7; count of bases not matched to a gene: 9. Germline values: CDR1 SQVTM, CDR2 ANQGSEA. This CDR3 is built from 14 residues. The CDR3 here is CSVGLQGASNEQFF. The CDR3 DNA is TGCAGCGTTGGTCTGCAGGGGGCGTCGAATGAGCAGTTCTTC.

This clonotype came up many times. This chain links TRBV29-1 with TRBJ2-7; TRBD2 matches 9 bases. With V trimmed by 5 bases and J by 3 bases, 5 bases remained unmatched. CDR3 size: 13 residues. Germline V gene data show CDR1 as SQVTM and CDR2 as ANQGSEA. This CDR3 reads CSVSVTSGYEQYF. The CDR3 DNA is TGCAGCGTTTCTGTGACTAGCGGCTACGAGCAGTACTTC.

This clonotype was detected many times. This rearrangement joins TRBV4-1 to TRBJ1-4; D possibly corresponds to TRBD1 (6 bases). The CDR3 extends over 15 amino acids. V was trimmed by 3 bases and J by 8 bases, leaving 16 bases between them. CDR1 is MGHRA and CDR2 is YSYEKL in the germline V gene. CDR3 sequence: CASSQPYRVGEKLFF. DNA of the CDR3: TGCGCCAGCAGCCAGCCGTACAGGGTCGGAGAAAAACTGTTTTTT.

This clonotype was recorded many times. The V and J genes are TRBV7-9 and TRBJ2-3; a possible D gene is TRBD2 (6 bases). CDR3 size: 18 residues. Germline CDR1 and CDR2: SEHNR and FQNEAQ (reference sequence). Between the trimmed V and J ends, which lost 4 bases and 0 bases, there was a span of 20 bases. For the CDR3, the DNA is TGTGCCAGCAGCTGGAGCGGGCTTAGAAGAACTAGCACAGATACGCAGTATTTT. This translates into CASSWSGLRRTSTDTQYF.

This clonotype showed up many times. The CDR3 protein is CAISESLAGANSYEQYF. Here the CDR3 DNA reads TGTGCCATCAGTGAGTCCCTAGCGGGAGCGAACTCCTACGAGCAGTACTTC. The gene calls are TRBV10-3 and TRBJ2-7; 10 nucleotides align to TRBD2. Looked up from germline, CDR1 is ENHRY and CDR2 is SYGVKD. Trimming took 0 bases from V and 0 from J; bases not matched to a gene: 5. This CDR3 region has 17 residues.

This clonotype was counted at least ten times. This sequence joins TRBV2 and TRBJ2-7, with D possibly being TRBD2 (6 bases). The CDR3 has 13 amino acids. The ends were cut back, 9 bases at V and 5 bases at J, with 17 bases in the middle. The V gene's germline CDR1 is SNHLY and CDR2 FYNNEI. The CDR3 nucleotides are TGTGCCAGTAGCCGGGACTTTAGAGACGAGCAGTACTTC. This translates into CASSRDFRDEQYF.

The V call is TRBV20-1, the J call TRBJ2-4, with 14 bases that match TRBD2. CDR3 length: 18 amino acids. After removal of 3 bases from V and 0 bases from J, the junction contained 7 bases not matched to a gene. Per germline, CDR1 DFQATT and CDR2 SNEGSKA (reference sequence). As DNA, the CDR3 is TGCAGTGCTAGGAGACTAGCGGGAGGGCTGGTAGCCAAAAACATTCAGTACTTC. This sequence encodes CSARRLAGGLVAKNIQYF.

This clonotype showed up many times. This chain connects TRBV10-1 to TRBJ1-2; 7 nucleotides line up with TRBD1. J gave up 6 bases and V 5 bases, and 6 bases lay outside the gene matches. The CDR3 length is 13 residues. Germline loops: CDR1 WNHNN, CDR2 SYGVQD (reference sequence). The CDR3: CASSQDRDDGYTF. Here the CDR3 DNA reads TGCGCCAGCAGTCAAGACAGGGATGATGGCTACACCTTC.

This clonotype was seen at least ten times. This rearrangement joins TRBV11-2 to TRBJ2-3; D is undetermined. The length of the CDR3 is 15 residues. Germline CDR1 is SGHAT and CDR2 is FQNNGV. V was pared by 5 bases and J by 4 bases, with 16 bases between. The CDR3 loop is CASSPSRLSPDTQYF. The CDR3 DNA follows: TGTGCCAGCAGCCCTTCTCGGCTGTCTCCAGATACGCAGTATTTT.

In its sample, this clonotype was seen many times. This chain uses TRBV20-1 with TRBJ1-4, with 7 bases matching TRBD1. Looked up from germline, CDR1 is DFQATT and CDR2 is SNEGSKA (reference sequence). The CDR3 length is 12 residues. J lost 5 bases, V lost 6 bases, and 3 bases had no gene match. The CDR3 region is CSAHRGNEKLFF. CDR3 DNA: TGCAGTGCACACAGGGGAAATGAAAAACTGTTTTTT.

Ten or more counts support this clonotype. This chain connects TRBV29-1 to TRBJ2-5; perhaps TRBD2 as D (6 bases). Germline values: CDR1 SQVTM, CDR2 ANQGSEA. The CDR3 totals 13 residues. The germline V and J ends were trimmed by 6 bases and 1 base, with 12 bases remaining between them. CDR3 residues: CSVLGGSQETQYF. Here the CDR3 DNA reads TGCAGCGTGCTGGGAGGCAGCCAAGAGACCCAGTACTTC.